A single sample is the source of the 14 T cell receptor beta chains below, sequenced in a study of T cell responses to AZD1222 COVID-19 vaccine. Sequencing used immunoSEQ multiplex PCR; TCRdb keeps in-frame clones, though not all of them. The table records 120,000 or so clones, about 90% of them present only once. The material was peripheral blood, obtained on day 0 of AZD1222 vaccination. The receptors here all came from an adult in good health.

This chain links TRBV5-4 with TRBJ1-2, with 9 bases that match TRBD1. Germline V lookup: CDR1 SGHNT, CDR2 YYREEE (reference sequence). The CDR3 covers 14 residues. V was clipped by 4 bases and J by 8 bases; unmatched bases: 9. CDR3 sequence (DNA): TGTGCCAGCAGCCCCAGAGGACAGGGGAGAGGCTACACCTTC. It is translated as CASSPRGQGRGYTF.

The chain recombines TRBV4-2 with TRBJ2-1; D may be TRBD2 (6 bases). Germline V CDR1 and CDR2: LGHNA, YNFKEQ. This CDR3 contains 16 residues. Trimming took off 1 base at V and 3 bases at J, with 13 bases between the two ends. This chain's CDR3 is CASSQAALADYNEQFF. In nucleotides, the CDR3 is TGTGCCAGCAGCCAAGCGGCACTAGCAGACTACAATGAGCAGTTCTTC.

The V call is TRBV5-1, the J call TRBJ2-7; the match to TRBD2 covers 8 bases. There are 15 residues in the CDR3. CDR1 is SGHRS, CDR2 YFSETQ, per germline. The trim removed 0 bases at V and 5 bases at J, leaving 7 bases unmatched. This chain's CDR3 is CASSLERAGGNEQYF. Here the CDR3 DNA reads TGCGCCAGCAGCTTGGAAAGGGCGGGAGGAAACGAGCAGTACTTC.

This chain connects TRBV5-6 to TRBJ1-1, with unresolved D. V was trimmed by 2 bases and J by 2 bases, leaving 10 bases between them. The germline V gene encodes CDR1 SGHDT and CDR2 YYEEEE. The CDR3 extends over 14 amino acids. The CDR3 loop reads CASSFGVRNTEAFF. The CDR3 nucleotides are TGTGCCAGCAGCTTTGGGGTTAGAAACACTGAAGCTTTCTTT.

The chain has TRBV5-1 and TRBJ1-1, with 7 bases identical to TRBD1. Germline V lookup: CDR1 SGHRS, CDR2 YFSETQ. V lost 0 bases to trimming and J lost 0 bases; unmatched junction nucleotides: 5. This CDR3 region has 16 residues. For the CDR3, the DNA is TGCGCCAGCAGCTTGGGAGGCCAGGGGGTGAACACTGAAGCTTTCTTT. Its protein product is CASSLGGQGVNTEAFF. The whole variable domain, remainder taken from reference TRBV5-1 and TRBJ1-1, is KAGVTQTPRYLIKTRGQQVTLSCSPISGHRSVSWYQQTPGQGLQFLFEYFSETQRNKGNFPGRFSGRQFSNSRSEMNVSTLELGDSALYLCASSLGGQGVNTEAFFGQGTRLTVV.

The chain recombines TRBV7-9 with TRBJ2-1; 11 bases fit TRBD1. This CDR3 region has 15 residues. V shed 6 bases and J 6 bases; nucleotides not matched to a gene: 7. Germline values: CDR1 SEHNR, CDR2 FQNEAQ (reference sequence). CDR3 sequence: CASSPRTGGINEQFF. The CDR3 DNA follows: TGTGCCAGCAGTCCTAGGACAGGGGGCATCAATGAGCAGTTCTTC.

V and J are TRBV3-1 (or the pseudogene TRBV3-2) and TRBJ2-3, with D unclear. This CDR3 contains 14 residues. CDR1 LGHDT and CDR2 YNNKEL come from the germline V gene (reference sequence). Trimming cost V 4 bases and J 0 bases, with 8 bases left between them. The CDR3 region has the DNA TGTGCCAGCAGCCCTCTCTTGAGCACAGATACGCAGTATTTT. Residues: CASSPLLSTDTQYF.

The genes are TRBV28 and TRBJ2-7; D is unresolved. The germline gives CDR1 MDHEN, CDR2 SYDVKM. CDR3 length: 14 amino acids. V shed 0 bases and J shed 0 bases, with 6 bases lying between them. This chain's CDR3 is CASSLWGSSYEQYF. The CDR3 region has the DNA TGTGCCAGCAGTTTATGGGGCAGCTCCTACGAGCAGTACTTC.

The chain combines TRBV7-3 with TRBJ2-1, with D uncertain. Trimming shortened V by 4 bases and J by 5 bases, and 30 bases separated the two germline ends. Germline V gene data show CDR1 as SGHTA and CDR2 as FQGTGA. The CDR3 length is 20 residues. CDR3 amino acids: CASSSGVTPPKPRWHNEQFF. The CDR3 DNA follows: TGTGCCAGCAGCTCAGGCGTGACACCGCCAAAACCTAGGTGGCACAATGAGCAGTTCTTC.

The genes are TRBV9 and TRBJ1-1, with a possible D match to TRBD1 (5 bases). V dropped 3 bases and J dropped 0 bases, with 12 bases sitting between them. The CDR3 is 15 residues long. Germline assignment: CDR1 SGDLS and CDR2 YYNGEE. The CDR3 coding sequence is TGTGCCAGCAGCGCCGGGGCGCTTATGAACACTGAAGCTTTCTTT. It translates to CASSAGALMNTEAFF.

J is TRBJ2-1 and V is TRBV7-2; either TRBD1 or TRBD2 may fit D (6 bases each). The CDR3 has 15 amino acids. The V gene lost 1 base and the J gene lost 5 bases, with 12 bases spanning the gap. CDR1 is SGHTA, CDR2 FQGNSA, per germline. CDR3 coding DNA: TGTGCCAGCAGCTTAGGTTGGGGGGCAAACAATGAGCAGTTCTTC. Encoded protein: CASSLGWGANNEQFF.

The chain combines TRBV11-2 with TRBJ2-1; TRBD1 is a possible D gene (5 bases). The V gene lost 7 bases and the J gene lost 3 bases, with 16 bases spanning the gap. Germline CDR1 and CDR2: SGHAT and FQNNGV. The CDR3 is 15 amino acids. The CDR3 coding sequence is TGTGCCAGCATCCAAAAGGGGCCTTACTACAATGAGCAGTTCTTC. Protein product: CASIQKGPYYNEQFF.

V gene TRBV14 combines with J gene TRBJ2-7; 11 nucleotides agree with TRBD1. The CDR3 sequence is 15 residues long. V shed 4 bases and J 6 bases; nucleotides not matched to a gene: 8. CDR1 and CDR2 from the germline V gene are SGHDN and FVKESK. This CDR3 is CASSRGDRGFIEQYF. DNA for the CDR3: TGTGCCAGCAGCCGCGGGGACAGGGGGTTCATCGAGCAGTACTTC.

The rearrangement links TRBV11-2 to TRBJ2-1; D is unresolved. Germline CDR1 reads SGHAT; CDR2 reads FQNNGV. This CDR3 contains 14 residues. The V and J ends lost 5 bases and 6 bases respectively, with 14 bases between them. The CDR3 nucleotides are TGTGCCAGCAGCGCCCCTTTATACGGCAATGAGCAGTTCTTC. Translated, it gives CASSAPLYGNEQFF.